Listed here are 14 T cell receptor beta chains from one sample, sequenced in a study of blood T cell repertoires in COVID-19. This table comes from immunoSEQ multiplex PCR, and its TCRdb copy is limited to in-frame clones, with some not included. The data show 400,000 to 500,000 clones, roughly 89% seen once. The source material was peripheral blood. The receptor set was obtained from a woman in her twenties or thirties with active or convalescent COVID-19.

V usage is TRBV6-1 and J usage is TRBJ2-1; 11 bases fit TRBD2. Trimming at V came to 2 bases and at J to 7 bases, leaving 19 bases not matched to a gene. Germline V gene sequence: CDR1 MNHNS, CDR2 SASEGT. CDR3 length: 20 amino acids. The CDR3 nucleotides are TGTGCCAGCAGTGAACCCCTTGGCGGGGGAACTAGCGGGAGTTTTAATGAGCAGTTCTTC. Encoded protein: CASSEPLGGGTSGSFNEQFF.

V gene TRBV5-1 combines with J gene TRBJ2-3; a weak D match, TRBD2 (5 bases). The V gene lost 0 bases and the J gene lost 0 bases, with 5 bases spanning the gap. Germline CDR1 and CDR2: SGHRS and YFSETQ. CDR3 length equals 14 residues. The CDR3 sequence is CASSLGTSTDTQYF. The DNA of the CDR3 is TGCGCCAGCAGCTTGGGGACTAGCACAGATACGCAGTATTTT. Using reference TRBV5-1 and TRBJ2-3 for the parts outside the CDR3, the full variable domain is KAGVTQTPRYLIKTRGQQVTLSCSPISGHRSVSWYQQTPGQGLQFLFEYFSETQRNKGNFPGRFSGRQFSNSRSEMNVSTLELGDSALYLCASSLGTSTDTQYFGPGTRLTVL.

This clone was counted only a few times. The chain joins TRBV7-9 to TRBJ1-2; D unresolved. V dropped 5 bases and J dropped 8 bases, with 12 bases sitting between them. CDR1 SEHNR and CDR2 FQNEAQ come from the germline V gene (reference sequence). The CDR3 contains 12 residues. The CDR3 DNA sequence: TGTGCCAGCAGCCAAGACAACTGGGGCTACACCTTC. Translating gives CASSQDNWGYTF.

V and J are TRBV29-1 and TRBJ1-1, with D perhaps matching TRBD1 (5 bases). Germline V gene data show CDR1 as SQVTM and CDR2 as ANQGSEA. The CDR3 has 12 residues. V lost 6 bases and J 6 bases, leaving 14 bases between the germline ends. The CDR3, as DNA: TGCAGCGTCGTTGATGTCAGGGCTGAAGCTTTCTTT. Translated: CSVVDVRAEAFF.

This chain connects TRBV11-2 to TRBJ1-3; D call uncertain. CDR3 length: 15 residues. V was clipped by 1 base and J by 3 bases, with 10 bases between them. From germline, CDR1 is SGHAT and CDR2 FQNNGV. CDR3 nucleotides: TGTGCCAGCAGCTTAGTTGCGGGAATTGGAAACACCATATATTTT. This encodes CASSLVAGIGNTIYF. The whole variable domain, remainder taken from reference TRBV11-2 and TRBJ1-3, is EAGVAQSPRYKIIEKRQSVAFWCNPISGHATLYWYQQILGQGPKLLIQFQNNGVVDDSQLPKDRFSAERLKGVDSTLKIQPAKLEDSAVYLCASSLVAGIGNTIYFGEGSWLTVV.

J is TRBJ2-3 and V is TRBV19; TRBD2 aligns across 13 bases. The CDR3 length is 16 residues. The J segment lost 2 bases and the V segment lost 4 bases, leaving 3 bases of the junction unmatched. The germline gives CDR1 LNHDA, CDR2 SQIVND (reference sequence). CDR3 coding DNA: TGTGCCAGTAGTAAAGGACTAGCGGGGGACACAGATACGCAGTATTTT. Its translation is CASSKGLAGDTDTQYF.

The chain recombines TRBV11-2 with TRBJ1-1; tentative D call: TRBD1 (5 bases). The CDR3 has 14 residues. With 3 bases removed from V and 7 bases from J, the gap between germline ends came to 15 bases. Germline V CDR1 and CDR2: SGHAT, FQNNGV. The CDR3 DNA follows: TGTGCCAGCAGCTTGGGTCTCCCAGGGATTGAAGCTTTCTTT. It codes for CASSLGLPGIEAFF.

The V gene is TRBV19, the J gene TRBJ1-1; 7 bases align to TRBD1. Germline loops: CDR1 LNHDA, CDR2 SQIVND (reference sequence). The CDR3 is 15 residues long. The ends lost 5 bases at V and 0 bases at J; junction bases unmatched: 6. CDR3 region: CASSATGRMNTEAFF. The CDR3 DNA sequence: TGTGCCAGTAGTGCGACAGGGCGCATGAACACTGAAGCTTTCTTT.

The chain uses TRBV19 and TRBJ1-5; 7 bases are shared with TRBD1. The CDR3 is 16 amino acids. Germline values: CDR1 LNHDA, CDR2 SQIVND (reference sequence). V dropped 6 bases and J dropped 3; count of bases not matched to a gene: 11. CDR3 nucleotides: TGTGCCAGTAGCCCAACCCAGGGGGAGGTCAATCAGCCCCAGCATTTT. It translates to CASSPTQGEVNQPQHF.

The V gene is TRBV25-1, the J gene TRBJ2-7; 9 bases match TRBD1. Per the germline V gene, CDR1 is MGHDK and CDR2 is SYGVNS. The trim removed 6 bases at V and 5 bases at J, leaving 5 bases unmatched. This CDR3 is built from 13 residues. The CDR3 nucleotides read TGTGCCAGCAGGGGGACAGGGAGCCACGAGCAGTACTTC. It is translated as CASRGTGSHEQYF.

This chain links TRBV10-3 with TRBJ2-7, with D unclear. The CDR3 runs to 12 residues. Germline values: CDR1 ENHRY, CDR2 SYGVKD. The ends were cut back, 11 bases at V and 3 bases at J, with 14 bases in the middle. CDR3 amino acids: CAARGELYEQYF. CDR3 DNA: TGTGCCGCACGTGGTGAGCTCTACGAGCAGTACTTC.

V usage is TRBV25-1 and J usage is TRBJ1-2, with 10 bases that match TRBD1. There are 16 residues in the CDR3. Germline V gene lookup returns CDR1 MGHDK and CDR2 SYGVNS. Losses at the gene ends were 3 bases for V and 4 bases for J; bases not matched to a gene: 8. The DNA for the CDR3 is TGTGCCAGCAGTGACCCGACAGGGGGCAGTGGCTATGGCTACACCTTC. This codes for CASSDPTGGSGYGYTF.

This chain's CDR3 is CASSLGSGTSYEQYF. The CDR3 DNA is TGTGCCAGCAGCTTGGGGAGCGGGACTTCCTACGAGCAGTACTTC. The chain links TRBV5-6 to TRBJ2-7, with 7 bases aligning to TRBD2. The CDR3 loop spans 15 amino acids. Trimming removed 0 bases from V and 1 base from J; junction bases left unmatched: 4. Germline loops: CDR1 SGHDT, CDR2 YYEEEE.

This clone was seen a single time. This chain joins TRBV6-5 and TRBJ2-2; 7 bases are shared with TRBD1. Germline trimming cut 2 bases from V and 4 bases from J; bases unmatched to any gene: 7. Germline values: CDR1 MNHEY, CDR2 SVGAGI. This CDR3 has 16 residues. The CDR3 loop is CASSYTYRGATGELFF. The CDR3 nucleotides read TGTGCCAGCAGTTACACTTACAGGGGCGCCACCGGGGAGCTGTTTTTT.